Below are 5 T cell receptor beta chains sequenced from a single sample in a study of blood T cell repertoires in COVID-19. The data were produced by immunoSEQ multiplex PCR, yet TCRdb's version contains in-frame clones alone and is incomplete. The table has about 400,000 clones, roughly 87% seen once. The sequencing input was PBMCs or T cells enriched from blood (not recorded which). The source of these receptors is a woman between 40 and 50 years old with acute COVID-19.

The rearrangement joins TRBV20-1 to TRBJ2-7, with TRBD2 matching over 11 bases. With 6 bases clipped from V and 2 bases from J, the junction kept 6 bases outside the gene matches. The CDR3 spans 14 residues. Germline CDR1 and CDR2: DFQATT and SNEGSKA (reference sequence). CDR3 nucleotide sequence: TGCAGTGCGAGTAATAGCGGGGGGGCCTACGAGCAGTACTTC. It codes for CSASNSGGAYEQYF.

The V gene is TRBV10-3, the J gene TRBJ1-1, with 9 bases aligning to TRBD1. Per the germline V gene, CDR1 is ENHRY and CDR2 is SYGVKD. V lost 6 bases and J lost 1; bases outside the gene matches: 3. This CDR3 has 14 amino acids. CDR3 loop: CAIRRTGENTEAFF. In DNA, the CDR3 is TGTGCCATCAGAAGGACAGGGGAGAACACTGAAGCTTTCTTT.

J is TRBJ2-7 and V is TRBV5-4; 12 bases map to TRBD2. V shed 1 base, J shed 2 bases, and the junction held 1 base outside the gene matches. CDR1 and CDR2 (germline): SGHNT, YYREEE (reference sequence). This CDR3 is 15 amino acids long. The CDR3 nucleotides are TGTGCCAGCAGCTTGAGACTAGCGGGAGCCTACGAGCAGTACTTC. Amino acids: CASSLRLAGAYEQYF.

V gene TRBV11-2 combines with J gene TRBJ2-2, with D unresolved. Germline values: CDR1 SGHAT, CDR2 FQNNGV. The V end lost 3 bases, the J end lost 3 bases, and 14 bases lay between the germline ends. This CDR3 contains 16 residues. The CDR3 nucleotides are TGTGCCAGCAGCTTTGGCCGTCTCAAAGACACCGGGGAGCTGTTTTTT. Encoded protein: CASSFGRLKDTGELFF.

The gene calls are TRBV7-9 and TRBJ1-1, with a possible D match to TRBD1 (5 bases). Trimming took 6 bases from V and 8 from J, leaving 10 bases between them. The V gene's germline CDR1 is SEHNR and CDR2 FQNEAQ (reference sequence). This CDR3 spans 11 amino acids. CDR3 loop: CASRTNREAFF. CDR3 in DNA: TGTGCCAGCAGAACTAACAGGGAAGCTTTCTTT. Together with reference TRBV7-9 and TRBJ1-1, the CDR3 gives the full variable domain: DTGVSQNPRHKITKRGQNVTFRCDPISEHNRLYWYRQTLGQGPEFLTYFQNEAQLEKSRLLSDRFSAERPKGSFSTLEIQRTEQGDSAMYLCASRTNREAFFGQGTRLTVV.